This TCR beta chain was retrieved from a study of Ad26.COV2.S vaccination and SARS-CoV-2 variants. About the research overall: Intramuscular Ad26.COV2.S at 5x10^10 or 1x10^11 viral particles. Study-level points and caveats: Vaccine and placebo recipients had comparable breadth of non-spike TCRs. Substantial breadth in spike-specific CD8+ and CD4+ T cell responses was reportedly seen after vaccination.

The data were produced by immunoSEQ multiplex PCR, yet TCRdb's version contains in-frame clones alone and is incomplete. The sample lists over 400,000 clones; about 90% were seen once. CDR3 length equals 16 residues. The germline CDR1 and CDR2 sequences are MNHEY and SVGEGT. V lost 2 bases to trimming and J lost 1 base, with 14 bases between them. For this clone: Its antigen is unidentified.

This sample's treatment: some 20 received Ad26.COV2.S at low or high dose, single or two shots; about 5 received placebo; per-sample allocation not given. Sample collection was performed on day 63 after the first vaccine or placebo injection. A Boston donor was an adult aged 18-55 years. The chain is built from TRBV6-2 or TRBV6-3 and TRBJ1-1, with D perhaps matching TRBD1 (6 bases). The sequenced sample was peripheral blood, obtained in a trial of Ad26.COV2.S vaccine versus placebo. The sequence came from a person between 18 and 59 years old who received the Ad26.COV2.S COVID-19 vaccine or a placebo. The CDR3 nucleotides are TGTGCCAGCAGTTACGTTCAGGGAGGGGGGAACACTGAAGCTTTCTTT. Translated: CASSYVQGGGNTEAFF.